These T cell receptor beta chains were read from a single sample in a study of T cell responses to AZD1222 COVID-19 vaccine. The repertoire was sequenced with immunoSEQ multiplex PCR; TCRdb's copy has only in-frame clones and lacks some. Found here are about 160,000 clones, 89% of them singletons; the top ten hold around 4.9%. Sample: peripheral blood, taken on day 0 of AZD1222 vaccination. These TCRs come from an adult in good health. Both conserved end residues are part of each CDR3. A D gene is named only where the DNA matches it firmly. Rows may omit the clone size; those that give it use once, few, many or a size class.

TGTGCCAGCAGCTTCGCTGCGGGAGGGGGGGAGACCCAGTACTTC	CASSFAAGGGETQYF	TRBV5-4	TRBD2	TRBJ2-5	-
TGTGCCAGCAGTCAGGGACAGCTGTATAGCAATCAGCCCCAGCATTTT	CASSQGQLYSNQPQHF	TRBV28	TRBD1	TRBJ1-5	once
TGTGCCAGCTTGGGACTCGGGGAGACCGGGGAGCTGTTTTTT	CASLGLGETGELFF	TRBV28	-	TRBJ2-2	once
TGTGCCAGCAGTTACCTAGCGGGAGGGCGGAATGAGCAGTTCTTC	CASSYLAGGRNEQFF	TRBV6-2/TRBV6-3	TRBD2	TRBJ2-1	-
TGTGCCAGCAGTCCCGTACGGGAGTCACCGAGGAGCACTGAAGCTTTCTTT	CASSPVRESPRSTEAFF	TRBV28	-	TRBJ1-1	-
TGTGCCAGCAGCGTAGGGGCTAGCGGTCAAGATACGCAGTATTTT	CASSVGASGQDTQYF	TRBV9	TRBD2	TRBJ2-3	-
TGTGCCAGCAGCCCCGGGCCTCAATACGAGCAGTACTTC	CASSPGPQYEQYF	TRBV7-9	-	TRBJ2-7	-
TGTGCCAGCGTTTTAGCAGGGGTCGGAAACACCATATATTTT	CASVLAGVGNTIYF	TRBV6-5	-	TRBJ1-3	-
TGTGCCAGCAGCTTATCCTGGGGGCTAGCCGGGGAGCTGTTTTTT	CASSLSWGLAGELFF	TRBV7-8	-	TRBJ2-2	-
TGCAGTGCTAGAGGTAACACTGAAGCTTTCTTT	CSARGNTEAFF	TRBV20-1	-	TRBJ1-1	-
TGTGCCAGCAGACGAACAGGGCCCGGAAACACCATATATTTT	CASRRTGPGNTIYF	TRBV21-1	-	TRBJ1-3	once
TGTGCCAGTAGTCGCCAGACAGGCTACAATGAGCAGTTCTTC	CASSRQTGYNEQFF	TRBV19	-	TRBJ2-1	-
TGTGCCAGCAGCTTAGTACAGGCTAGCAATCAGCCCCAGCATTTT	CASSLVQASNQPQHF	TRBV7-2	-	TRBJ1-5	-
TGTGCCAGCCGGGGGAGTCGGGACGGAAAAGAGACCCAGTACTTC	CASRGSRDGKETQYF	TRBV19	-	TRBJ2-5	-
TGTGCCAGCACCTACGGACAGGGTTATGAAAAACTGTTTTTT	CASTYGQGYEKLFF	TRBV7-9	TRBD1	TRBJ1-4	-
TGTGCCAGCACCTTACAGGGGTTCTCCTACGAGCAGTACTTC	CASTLQGFSYEQYF	TRBV6-5	TRBD1	TRBJ2-7	-
TGTGCCAGCAGTACCCGCCGCCGGACAGGCACAGATACGCAGTATTTT	CASSTRRRTGTDTQYF	TRBV6-2/TRBV6-3	-	TRBJ2-3	-
TGTGCCAGCAAGGACAGGGTTAATCAGCCCCAGCATTTT	CASKDRVNQPQHF	TRBV2	TRBD1	TRBJ1-5	-
TGCGCCAGCAGCTTGGCCGGGACAGTCTACTCCTACGAGCAGTACTTC	CASSLAGTVYSYEQYF	TRBV5-1	TRBD1	TRBJ2-7	-
TGTGCCAGCAGCTTAGTGGTAGCGGGACCTGGCGAGCAGTACTTC	CASSLVVAGPGEQYF	TRBV7-2	TRBD2	TRBJ2-7	-
TGTGCCAGCAGCTTCTATCCGGGTCCGCCGTACGAGCAGTACTTC	CASSFYPGPPYEQYF	TRBV7-3	-	TRBJ2-7	-
TGTGCCAGCAGTCTATCTAGCGGGTTCTACAATGAGCAGTTCTTC	CASSLSSGFYNEQFF	TRBV6-5	TRBD2	TRBJ2-1	-
TGTGCCAGCAGCCAACCGGGGGGGGACGGGACCTACAATGAGCAGTTCTTC	CASSQPGGDGTYNEQFF	TRBV14	TRBD2	TRBJ2-1	once
TGTGCCAGCAGCCCTACTCTCGCGACCGCCTACAATGAGCAGTTCTTC	CASSPTLATAYNEQFF	TRBV7-3	-	TRBJ2-1	-
TGTGCCAGCAGCTTGGCGGGACAGGGTCCTGAAGCTTTCTTT	CASSLAGQGPEAFF	TRBV5-4	TRBD1	TRBJ1-1	-
TGTGCCAGCAGTCTCCGCCCCGGCCGTTCCTACGAGCAGTACTTC	CASSLRPGRSYEQYF	TRBV27	-	TRBJ2-7	-
TGTGCCAGTAGTTCCCGAGCGGTTAGCACAGATACGCAGTATTTT	CASSSRAVSTDTQYF	TRBV19	-	TRBJ2-3	-
TGTGCCAGCAGGGGCCTTGAAGCTTTCTTT	CASRGLEAFF	TRBV6-5	-	TRBJ1-1	-
TGTGCCATCAGCGAAGGGACAGGGGTCGAGCAGTTCTTC	CAISEGTGVEQFF	TRBV10-3	TRBD1	TRBJ2-1	-
TGTGCCAGCAGCTTAGTTTCCGGGGCCTCCTACGAGCAGTACTTC	CASSLVSGASYEQYF	TRBV11-2	-	TRBJ2-7	-
TGTGCCAGCAGCTTAGCCTGGAACACTGAAGCTTTCTTT	CASSLAWNTEAFF	TRBV7-2	-	TRBJ1-1	once
TGTGCCAGCAGTTCAGACAGGGGTCCCTCACCCCTCCACTTT	CASSSDRGPSPLHF	TRBV7-9	TRBD1	TRBJ1-6	-
TGTGCCAGCAGCCGCGGACAGGGAAATGGCTACACCTTC	CASSRGQGNGYTF	TRBV6-5	TRBD1	TRBJ1-2	-
TGTGCCACCAGCAGGAGGACTGCTCCTCCCTATGGCTACACCTTC	CATSRRTAPPYGYTF	TRBV15	-	TRBJ1-2	-
TGTGCCAGCAGTTTAAAGTCCCATAGGCAGCAGTACTTC	CASSLKSHRQQYF	TRBV27	-	TRBJ2-7	-
TGTGCCAGTAGTAGAGGGGGACAACTCAATGAGCAGTTCTTC	CASSRGGQLNEQFF	TRBV19	-	TRBJ2-1	once
TGTGCCAGCAGCTTAGGCCTCCGGGGGCGGGAAGCTTTCTTT	CASSLGLRGREAFF	TRBV13	-	TRBJ1-1	-
TGTGCTAGTGGATCAAGTGGTACGGGAGCTTTCTTT	CASGSSGTGAFF	TRBV12-5	-	TRBJ1-1	-